The 5 T cell receptor beta chains in this list originate from one sample, sequenced in a study of CD4 T cells in relation to SARS-CoV-2 and coronaviruses. These TCRs' antigens remain unknown. TCRdb's copy holds only in-frame clones and misses some; the assay was immunoSEQ multiplex PCR. The repertoire holds about 37,000 clones, with roughly 84% as singletons. Sequenced sample: naive CD4+ T cells from PBMCs, cultured in vitro. Subset: naive CD4+ T cells isolated by negative enrichment. Receptor source: an adult with COVID-19.

This chain links TRBV6-2 or TRBV6-3 with TRBJ2-3, with 15 bases matching TRBD2. The junction had 18 bases not matched to a gene; V was cut back by 5 bases and J by 6 bases. This CDR3 spans 20 amino acids. The germline CDR1 and CDR2 sequences are MNHEY and SVGEGT. CDR3 coding DNA: TGTGCCAGCAGTCGCTTCGGACTAGCGGGAGGGTCTCAGCAATCGGATACGCAGTATTTT. It codes for CASSRFGLAGGSQQSDTQYF.

The chain has TRBV5-4 and TRBJ2-3; 16 bases agree with TRBD2. The CDR3 totals 16 residues. The germline V gene has CDR1 SGHNT and CDR2 YYREEE (reference sequence). V shed 4 bases and J 4 bases; nucleotides not matched to a gene: 3. The CDR3 reads CASSPGTSGRADTQYF. The CDR3 coding sequence is TGTGCCAGCAGCCCCGGGACTAGCGGGAGGGCAGATACGCAGTATTTT.

The V and J genes are TRBV11-2 and TRBJ2-1, with D perhaps TRBD1 or TRBD2 (6 bases each). Germline-derived CDR1 and CDR2 are SGHAT and FQNNGV. This CDR3 spans 13 amino acids. Trimming shortened V by 3 bases and J by 15 bases, and 18 bases separated the two germline ends. The CDR3 sequence: CASSLGLTGRRFF. For the CDR3, the DNA is TGTGCCAGCAGCTTGGGACTCACAGGGCGGCGGTTCTTC.

V usage is TRBV7-2 and J usage is TRBJ2-1, with D perhaps TRBD2 (6 bases). Germline V gene data show CDR1 as SGHTA and CDR2 as FQGNSA. CDR3 length: 15 amino acids. The germline V and J ends were trimmed by 5 bases and 4 bases, with 15 bases remaining between them. The CDR3 sequence: CASSPDVGGYNEQFF. The DNA of the CDR3 is TGTGCCAGCAGCCCCGATGTGGGGGGATACAATGAGCAGTTCTTC.

The chain has TRBV19 and TRBJ1-4; possible D gene TRBD1, 6 bases. From germline, CDR1 is LNHDA and CDR2 SQIVND (reference sequence). The CDR3 spans 14 residues. V was trimmed by 6 bases and J by 5 bases, leaving 13 bases between them. The CDR3 region is CASSVQGSNEKLFF. The DNA of the CDR3 is TGTGCCAGTAGCGTACAGGGTAGCAATGAAAAACTGTTTTTT.